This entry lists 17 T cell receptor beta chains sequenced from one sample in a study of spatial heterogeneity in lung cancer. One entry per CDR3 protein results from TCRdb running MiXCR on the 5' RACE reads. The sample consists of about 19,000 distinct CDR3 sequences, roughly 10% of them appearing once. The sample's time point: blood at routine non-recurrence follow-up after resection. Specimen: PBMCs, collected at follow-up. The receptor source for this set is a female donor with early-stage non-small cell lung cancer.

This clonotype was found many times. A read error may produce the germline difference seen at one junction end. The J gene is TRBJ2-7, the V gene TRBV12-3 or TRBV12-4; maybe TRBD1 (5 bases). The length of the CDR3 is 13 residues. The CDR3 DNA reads TGTGGCAGCAGGCGGACACAACCCTACGAGCAGTACTTC. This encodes CGSRRTQPYEQYF.

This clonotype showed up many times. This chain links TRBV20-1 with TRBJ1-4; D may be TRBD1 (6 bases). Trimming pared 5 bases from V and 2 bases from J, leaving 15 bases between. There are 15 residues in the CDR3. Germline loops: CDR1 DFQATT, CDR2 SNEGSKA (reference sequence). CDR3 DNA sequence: TGCAGTGCTTGGCCGGGGGGCAGGACTAATGAAAAACTGTTTTTT. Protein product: CSAWPGGRTNEKLFF.

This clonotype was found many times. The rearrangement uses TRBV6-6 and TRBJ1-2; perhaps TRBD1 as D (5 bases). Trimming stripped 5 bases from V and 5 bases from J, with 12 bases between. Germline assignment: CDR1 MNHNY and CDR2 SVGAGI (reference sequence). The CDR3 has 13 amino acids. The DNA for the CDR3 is TGTGCCAGCAGTCCCGGACAAGATTATGGCTACACCTTC. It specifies CASSPGQDYGYTF.

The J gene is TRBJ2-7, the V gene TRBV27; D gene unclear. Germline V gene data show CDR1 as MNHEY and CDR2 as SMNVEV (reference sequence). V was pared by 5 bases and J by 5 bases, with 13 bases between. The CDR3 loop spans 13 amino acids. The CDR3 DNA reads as TGTGCCAGCAGTACCAACCGGGTCCACGAGCAGTACTTC. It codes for CASSTNRVHEQYF.

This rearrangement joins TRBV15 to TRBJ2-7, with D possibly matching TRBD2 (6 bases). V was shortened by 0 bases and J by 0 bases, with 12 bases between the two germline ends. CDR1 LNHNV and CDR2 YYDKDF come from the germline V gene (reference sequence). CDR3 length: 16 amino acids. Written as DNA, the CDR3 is TGTGCCACCAGCAGAGAAGGAGGGATCAGCTCCTACGAGCAGTACTTC. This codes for CATSREGGISSYEQYF.

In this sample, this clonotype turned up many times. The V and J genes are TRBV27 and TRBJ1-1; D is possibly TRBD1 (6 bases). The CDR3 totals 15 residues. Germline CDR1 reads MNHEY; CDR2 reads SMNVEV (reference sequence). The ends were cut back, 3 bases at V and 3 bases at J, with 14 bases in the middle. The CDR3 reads CASSFVGGQYTEAFF. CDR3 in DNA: TGTGCCAGCAGTTTTGTCGGGGGGCAGTACACTGAAGCTTTCTTT.

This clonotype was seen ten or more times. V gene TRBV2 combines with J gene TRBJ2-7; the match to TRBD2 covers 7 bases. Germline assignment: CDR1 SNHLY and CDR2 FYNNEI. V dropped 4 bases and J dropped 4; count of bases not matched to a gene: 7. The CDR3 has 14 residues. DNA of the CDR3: TGTGCCAGCAGTGTTGACGGGAGGAAATACGAGCAGTACTTC. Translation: CASSVDGRKYEQYF.

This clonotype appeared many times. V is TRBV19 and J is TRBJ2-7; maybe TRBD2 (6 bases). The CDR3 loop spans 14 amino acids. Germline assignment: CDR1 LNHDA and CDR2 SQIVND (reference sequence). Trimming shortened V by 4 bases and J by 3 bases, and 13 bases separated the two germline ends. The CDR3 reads CASSTYDGSYEQYF. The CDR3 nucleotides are TGTGCCAGTAGTACTTACGACGGGAGCTACGAGCAGTACTTC.

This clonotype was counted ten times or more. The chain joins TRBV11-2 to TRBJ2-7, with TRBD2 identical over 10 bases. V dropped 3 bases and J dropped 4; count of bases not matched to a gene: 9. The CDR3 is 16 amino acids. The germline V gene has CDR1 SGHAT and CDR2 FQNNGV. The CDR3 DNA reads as TGTGCCAGCAGCTTTCGTTCTAGCGGGAGTAAATACGAGCAGTACTTC. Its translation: CASSFRSSGSKYEQYF.

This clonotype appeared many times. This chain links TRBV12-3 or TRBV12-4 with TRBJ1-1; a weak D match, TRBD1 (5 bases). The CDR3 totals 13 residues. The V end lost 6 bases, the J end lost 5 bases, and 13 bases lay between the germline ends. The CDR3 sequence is CASSVTGGTEAFF. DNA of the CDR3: TGTGCCAGCAGCGTTACCGGGGGTACTGAAGCTTTCTTT.

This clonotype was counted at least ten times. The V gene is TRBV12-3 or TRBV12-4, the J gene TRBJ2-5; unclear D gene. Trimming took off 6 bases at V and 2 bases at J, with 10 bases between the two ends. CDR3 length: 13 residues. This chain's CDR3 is CASRPPAQETQYF. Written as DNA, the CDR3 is TGTGCCAGCAGACCGCCCGCGCAAGAGACCCAGTACTTC.

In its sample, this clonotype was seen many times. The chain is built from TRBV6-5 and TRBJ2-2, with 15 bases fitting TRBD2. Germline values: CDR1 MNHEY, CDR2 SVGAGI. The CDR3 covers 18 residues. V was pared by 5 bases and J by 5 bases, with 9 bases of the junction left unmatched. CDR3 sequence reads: CASSPPGLAGGGTGELFF. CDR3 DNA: TGTGCCAGCAGTCCCCCGGGACTAGCGGGAGGCGGGACCGGGGAGCTGTTTTTT.

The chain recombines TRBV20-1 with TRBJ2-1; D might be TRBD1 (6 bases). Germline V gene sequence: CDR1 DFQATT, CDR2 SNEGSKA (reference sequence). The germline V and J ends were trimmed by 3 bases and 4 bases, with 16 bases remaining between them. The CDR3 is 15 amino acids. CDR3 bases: TGCAGTGCTAGTGAGTGGCAGGGGAGATACAATGAGCAGTTCTTC. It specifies CSASEWQGRYNEQFF.

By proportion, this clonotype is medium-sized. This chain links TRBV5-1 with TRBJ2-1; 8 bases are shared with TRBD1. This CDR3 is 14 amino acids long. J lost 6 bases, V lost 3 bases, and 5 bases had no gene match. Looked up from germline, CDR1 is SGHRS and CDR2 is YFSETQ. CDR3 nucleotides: TGCGCCAGCAGCTCTGGGACAGGCGGCAATGAGCAGTTCTTC. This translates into CASSSGTGGNEQFF.

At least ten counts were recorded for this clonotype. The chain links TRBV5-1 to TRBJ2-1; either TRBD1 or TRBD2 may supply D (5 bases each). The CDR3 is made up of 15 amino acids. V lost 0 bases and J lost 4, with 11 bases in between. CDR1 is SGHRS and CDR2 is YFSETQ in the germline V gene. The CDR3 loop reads CASSLDSGRYNEQFF. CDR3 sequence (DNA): TGCGCCAGCAGCTTGGACTCGGGACGGTACAATGAGCAGTTCTTC.

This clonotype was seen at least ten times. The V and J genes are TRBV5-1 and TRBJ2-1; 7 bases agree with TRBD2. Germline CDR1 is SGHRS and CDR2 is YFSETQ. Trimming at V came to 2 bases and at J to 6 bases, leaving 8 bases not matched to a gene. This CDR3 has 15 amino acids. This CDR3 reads CASSFPGVAGNEQFF. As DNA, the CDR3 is TGCGCCAGCAGCTTTCCGGGGGTAGCGGGCAATGAGCAGTTCTTC.

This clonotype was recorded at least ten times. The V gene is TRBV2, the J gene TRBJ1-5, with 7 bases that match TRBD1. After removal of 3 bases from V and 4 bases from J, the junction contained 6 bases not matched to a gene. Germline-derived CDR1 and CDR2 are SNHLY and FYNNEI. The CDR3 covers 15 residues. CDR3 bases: TGTGCCAGCAGTGACAACAGGGGCCTTAATCAGCCCCAGCATTTT. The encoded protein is CASSDNRGLNQPQHF.